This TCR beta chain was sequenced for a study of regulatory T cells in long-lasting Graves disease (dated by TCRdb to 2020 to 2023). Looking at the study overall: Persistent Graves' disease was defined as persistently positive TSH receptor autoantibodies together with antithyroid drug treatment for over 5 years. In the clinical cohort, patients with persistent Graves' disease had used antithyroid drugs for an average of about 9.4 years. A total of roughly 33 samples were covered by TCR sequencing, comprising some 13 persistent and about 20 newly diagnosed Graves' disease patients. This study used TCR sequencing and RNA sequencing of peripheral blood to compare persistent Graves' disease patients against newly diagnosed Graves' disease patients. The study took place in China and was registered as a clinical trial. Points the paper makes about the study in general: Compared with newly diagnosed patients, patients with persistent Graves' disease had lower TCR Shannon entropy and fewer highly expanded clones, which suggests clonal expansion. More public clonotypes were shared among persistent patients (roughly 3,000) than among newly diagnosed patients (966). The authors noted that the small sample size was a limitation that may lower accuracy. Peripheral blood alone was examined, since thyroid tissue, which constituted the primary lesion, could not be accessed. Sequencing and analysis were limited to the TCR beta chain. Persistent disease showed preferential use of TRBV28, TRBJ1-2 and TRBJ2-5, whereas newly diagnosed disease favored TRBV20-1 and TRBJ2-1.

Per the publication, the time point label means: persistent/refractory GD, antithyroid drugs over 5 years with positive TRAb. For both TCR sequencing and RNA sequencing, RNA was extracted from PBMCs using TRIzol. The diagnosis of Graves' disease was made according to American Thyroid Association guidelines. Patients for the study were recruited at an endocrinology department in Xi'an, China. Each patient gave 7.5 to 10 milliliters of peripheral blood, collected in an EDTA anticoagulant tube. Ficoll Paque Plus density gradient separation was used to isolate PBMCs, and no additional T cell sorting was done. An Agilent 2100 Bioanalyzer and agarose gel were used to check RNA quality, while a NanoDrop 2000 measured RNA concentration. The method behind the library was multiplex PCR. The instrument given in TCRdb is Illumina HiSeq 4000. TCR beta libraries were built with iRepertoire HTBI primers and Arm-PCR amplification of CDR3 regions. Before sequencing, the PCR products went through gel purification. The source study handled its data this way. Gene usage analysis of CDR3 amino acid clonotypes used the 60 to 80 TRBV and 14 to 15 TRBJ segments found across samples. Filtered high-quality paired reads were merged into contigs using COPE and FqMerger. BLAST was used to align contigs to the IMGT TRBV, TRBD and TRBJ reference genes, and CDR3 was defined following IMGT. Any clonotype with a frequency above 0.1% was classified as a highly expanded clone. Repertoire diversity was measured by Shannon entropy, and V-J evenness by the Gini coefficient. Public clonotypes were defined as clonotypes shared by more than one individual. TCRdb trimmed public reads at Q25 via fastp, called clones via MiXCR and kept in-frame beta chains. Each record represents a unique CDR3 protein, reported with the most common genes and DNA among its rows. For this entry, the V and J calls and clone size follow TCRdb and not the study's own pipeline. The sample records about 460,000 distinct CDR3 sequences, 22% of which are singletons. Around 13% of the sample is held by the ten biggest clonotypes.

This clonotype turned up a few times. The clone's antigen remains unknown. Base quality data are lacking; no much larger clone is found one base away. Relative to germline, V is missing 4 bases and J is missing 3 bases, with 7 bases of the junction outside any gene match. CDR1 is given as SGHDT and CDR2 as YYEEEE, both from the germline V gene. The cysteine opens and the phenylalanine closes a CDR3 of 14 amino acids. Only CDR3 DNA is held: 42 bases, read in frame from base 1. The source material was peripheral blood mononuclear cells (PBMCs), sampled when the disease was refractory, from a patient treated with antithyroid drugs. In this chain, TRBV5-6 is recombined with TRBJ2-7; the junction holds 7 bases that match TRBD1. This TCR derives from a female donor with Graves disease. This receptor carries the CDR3 CASSLGQPSYEQYF. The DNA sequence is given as TGTGCCAGCAGCCTGGGACAGCCTAGCTACGAGCAGTACTTC.